One sample yielded the 13 T cell receptor beta chains listed below, sequenced in a study of T cell repertoires in cytomegalovirus infection. For these TCRs, the target antigens are not known. TCRdb re-analysed the reads in MiXCR, keeping a single row per CDR3 protein. The sample consists of around 540,000 distinct CDR3 sequences, about 33% of them appearing once. Sequences were derived from cultured PBMCs, sampled from culture after CMV antigen stimulation. The receptors shown here come from a human donor in good health (CMV status not recorded). Some clones in this sample may be carry-over from other donors' samples.

The rearrangement joins TRBV29-1 to TRBJ2-5, with D tentatively TRBD1 (6 bases). The CDR3 covers 13 residues. V lost 7 bases and J lost 3, with 15 bases in between. Per germline, CDR1 SQVTM and CDR2 ANQGSEA. This chain's CDR3 is CSGMGQAEETQYF. The CDR3 DNA sequence: TGCAGCGGGATGGGACAAGCCGAAGAGACCCAGTACTTC.

This clonotype appeared a few times. This chain connects TRBV6-1 to TRBJ1-6; 7 positions match TRBD1. V dropped 1 base and J dropped 4; count of bases not matched to a gene: 4. The CDR3 has 16 residues. CDR1 and CDR2 (germline): MNHNS, SASEGT. This CDR3 reads CASSEETGVYNSPLHF. The CDR3, as DNA: TGTGCCAGCAGTGAAGAAACAGGGGTGTATAATTCACCCCTCCACTTT.

This sequence joins TRBV7-6 and TRBJ2-2, with D uncertain. This CDR3 is 13 amino acids long. Germline V gene data show CDR1 as SGHVS and CDR2 as FNYEAQ. V was trimmed by 5 bases and J by 10 bases, leaving 14 bases between them. CDR3 region: CASSRRGQAELFF. CDR3 DNA: TGTGCCAGCAGCCGCCGTGGTCAGGCGGAGCTGTTTTTT.

This chain connects TRBV6-1 to TRBJ2-1, with 9 nucleotides matching TRBD2. The CDR3 sequence is 17 residues long. Germline values: CDR1 MNHNS, CDR2 SASEGT. Trimming cost V 5 bases and J 8 bases; bases outside gene matches: 16. The CDR3 region has the DNA TGTGCCAGCAGTTTCCGAAGAGGGGTAGCGGGAGAATATGAGCAGTTCTTC. As protein: CASSFRRGVAGEYEQFF.

This clonotype was counted many times. The genes are TRBV7-2 and TRBJ2-5; TRBD2 might be the D (7 bases). Per the germline V gene, CDR1 is SGHTA and CDR2 is FQGNSA. CDR3 length: 15 amino acids. V lost 5 bases, J lost 4 bases, and 17 bases lay in between. The CDR3 is CASSLTVGGPETQYF. The CDR3 nucleotides are TGTGCCAGCAGCCTAACAGTCGGGGGGCCAGAGACCCAGTACTTC.

The table lists this clonotype with many counts. This chain links TRBV7-9 with TRBJ2-1; D is possibly TRBD2 (5 bases). Germline V gene lookup returns CDR1 SEHNR and CDR2 FQNEAQ (reference sequence). Trimming left V 2 bases short and J 10 bases short, with 15 bases between. The CDR3 is 14 residues long. DNA for the CDR3: TGTGCCAGCAGCTTATCCGGACTTACCCCCGAGCAGTTCTTC. Translation: CASSLSGLTPEQFF.

This clonotype was seen more than once but under ten times. The genes are TRBV6-5 and TRBJ2-1; 7 positions match TRBD1. In germline, CDR1 is MNHEY, CDR2 SVGAGI. The junction had 8 bases not matched to a gene; V was cut back by 2 bases and J by 10 bases. The CDR3 has 14 residues. Here the CDR3 DNA reads TGTGCCAGCAGTTACGACCGACAGGGTGGAGAGCAGTTCTTC. Translating it yields CASSYDRQGGEQFF.

The V call is TRBV12-3 or TRBV12-4, the J call TRBJ2-2, with 10 bases matching TRBD2. This CDR3 comprises 15 residues. V was clipped by 4 bases and J by 3 bases; unmatched bases: 2. The DNA for the CDR3 is TGTGCCAGCAGTTATCTAGCGGGAGACACCGGGGAGCTGTTTTTT. Protein sequence: CASSYLAGDTGELFF.

This clonotype was detected only a few times. V and J are TRBV20-1 and TRBJ1-1; TRBD1 is a possible D gene (6 bases). Trimming removed 6 bases at V and 5 bases at J, with 22 bases between. This CDR3 spans 15 amino acids. CDR1 and CDR2 (germline): DFQATT, SNEGSKA (reference sequence). The CDR3 protein is CSAHSRGLWETEAFF. As DNA, the CDR3 is TGCAGTGCGCATAGCAGGGGATTATGGGAAACTGAAGCTTTCTTT.

In this sample, this clonotype turned up a few times. In DNA, the CDR3 is TGTGCCAGTATCCCAGCGGGAGGCACAGATACGCAGTATTTT. Translated: CASIPAGGTDTQYF. The rearrangement joins TRBV19 to TRBJ2-3, with 8 bases aligning to TRBD2. Germline V gene lookup returns CDR1 LNHDA and CDR2 SQIVND (reference sequence). The junction had 4 bases not matched to a gene; V was cut back by 7 bases and J by 1 base. This CDR3 region has 14 residues.

This clonotype has a handful of counts. The rearrangement joins TRBV7-2 to TRBJ2-7, with TRBD1 identical over 8 bases. Unmatched junction bases numbered 9, after V lost 1 base and J lost 7 bases. Germline-derived CDR1 and CDR2 are SGHTA and FQGNSA. CDR3 length: 15 amino acids. The CDR3 region is CASSLVGTGGGEQYF. CDR3 nucleotides: TGTGCCAGCAGCTTAGTTGGGACAGGCGGTGGGGAGCAGTACTTC.

This clonotype was seen more than once but under ten times. The rearrangement joins TRBV19 to TRBJ2-1, with 10 bases aligning to TRBD2. Germline V CDR1 and CDR2: LNHDA, SQIVND (reference sequence). J gave up 3 bases and V 4 bases, and 6 bases lay outside the gene matches. This CDR3 spans 16 amino acids. CDR3 bases: TGTGCCAGTAGTACTATACTAGCGGGGAGCTACAATGAGCAGTTCTTC. Its translation: CASSTILAGSYNEQFF.

The chain couples TRBV28 to TRBJ2-7; 8 bases agree with TRBD2. J lost 5 bases, V lost 6 bases, and 3 bases had no gene match. CDR3 size: 12 residues. The V gene's germline CDR1 is MDHEN and CDR2 SYDVKM. The CDR3 nucleotides are TGTGCCAGCAGATCGACTAGCGACGAGCAGTACTTC. Protein: CASRSTSDEQYF. Using reference TRBV28 and TRBJ2-7 for the parts outside the CDR3, the full variable domain is DVKVTQSSRYLVKRTGEKVFLECVQDMDHENMFWYRQDPGLGLRLIYFSYDVKMKEKGDIPEGYSVSREKKERFSLILESASTNQTSMYLCASRSTSDEQYFGPGTRLTVT.